These T cell receptor beta chains were read from a single sample in a study of cytomegalovirus exposure and HLA in healthy donors. Clones were read by immunoSEQ multiplex PCR, and TCRdb kept only the in-frame ones, dropping some. The repertoire has about 160,000 clones, around four fifths of them found once; the top ten carry about 1.3%. Sequenced: PBMCs. These receptors all come from a woman aged 50 to 60 in good health and CMV-seronegative. Each CDR3 is given with its conserved first and last residue. Each record gives: clone size, J gene, V gene, D gene, CDR3 DNA, CDR3 protein. The D gene is left open where the match is weak. Only part of the rows carry a size: once, few, many, or a class if the clone is expanded.

clone_size: .; j_call: TRBJ2-7; v_call: TRBV28; d_call: TRBD1; cdr3_nt: TGTGCCAGCCAGGACAGGGGCTACGAGCAGTACTTC; cdr3_aa: CASQDRGYEQYF
clone_size: .; j_call: TRBJ2-1; v_call: TRBV6-6; d_call: TRBD2; cdr3_nt: TGTGCCAGCAGTTCGGCTAGCGGGGGTGAGCAGTTCTTC; cdr3_aa: CASSSASGGEQFF
clone_size: .; j_call: TRBJ2-2; v_call: TRBV15; d_call: .; cdr3_nt: TGTGCCACCAGCAGAGCCCAGACTGCCGGGGAGCTGTTTTTT; cdr3_aa: CATSRAQTAGELFF
clone_size: .; j_call: TRBJ2-7; v_call: TRBV7-2; d_call: TRBD2; cdr3_nt: TGTGCCAGCAGCTTAGGACCTGGACTAGCGGGGAGCTACGAGCAGTACTTC; cdr3_aa: CASSLGPGLAGSYEQYF
clone_size: few; j_call: TRBJ1-1; v_call: TRBV2; d_call: TRBD1; cdr3_nt: TGTGCCAGCAGCATAACAGGGGGCGACACTGAAGCTTTCTTT; cdr3_aa: CASSITGGDTEAFF
clone_size: .; j_call: TRBJ1-2; v_call: TRBV5-1; d_call: TRBD1; cdr3_nt: TGCGCCAGCAGCCCGGGACAGGCTAACTATGGCTACACCTTC; cdr3_aa: CASSPGQANYGYTF
clone_size: .; j_call: TRBJ2-2; v_call: TRBV9; d_call: .; cdr3_nt: TGTGCCAGCAGCGTATTGAGCGATCACCCCGGGGAGCTGTTTTTT; cdr3_aa: CASSVLSDHPGELFF
clone_size: .; j_call: TRBJ1-2; v_call: TRBV7-2; d_call: .; cdr3_nt: TGTGCCAGCAGCCCTAGGTCAGGGGATGGCTACACCTTC; cdr3_aa: CASSPRSGDGYTF
clone_size: .; j_call: TRBJ1-1; v_call: TRBV11-2; d_call: TRBD1; cdr3_nt: TGTGCCAGCAGCTCACAGGGGGCGCACACTGAAGCTTTCTTT; cdr3_aa: CASSSQGAHTEAFF
clone_size: .; j_call: TRBJ1-5; v_call: TRBV28; d_call: TRBD1; cdr3_nt: TGTGCCAGCAGTTTACTTGACAGGGCCGATTTCTATAGCAATCAGCCCCAGCATTTT; cdr3_aa: CASSLLDRADFYSNQPQHF
clone_size: .; j_call: TRBJ2-1; v_call: TRBV6-6; d_call: .; cdr3_nt: TGTGCCAGCAGTCAGACTACCTCCTACAATGAGCAGTTCTTC; cdr3_aa: CASSQTTSYNEQFF
clone_size: few; j_call: TRBJ2-6; v_call: TRBV5-6; d_call: .; cdr3_nt: TGTGCCAGCAGCCAGAACTCTGGGGCCAACGTCCTGACTTTC; cdr3_aa: CASSQNSGANVLTF
clone_size: once; j_call: TRBJ2-5; v_call: TRBV7-6; d_call: TRBD2; cdr3_nt: TGTGCCAGCAGCCCATCCTTGGTAGCGGGGGGCCAAGAGACCCAGTACTTC; cdr3_aa: CASSPSLVAGGQETQYF
clone_size: .; j_call: TRBJ2-5; v_call: TRBV5-1; d_call: .; cdr3_nt: TGCGCCAGCAGCTCGACCGGGGCCGGGGGAGAGACCCAGTACTTC; cdr3_aa: CASSSTGAGGETQYF
clone_size: .; j_call: TRBJ2-1; v_call: TRBV4-1; d_call: TRBD2; cdr3_nt: TGCGCCAGCAGTCTATCAAAGCGTGGCGGGAGGTCCTACAATGAGCAGTTCTTC; cdr3_aa: CASSLSKRGGRSYNEQFF
clone_size: .; j_call: TRBJ1-1; v_call: TRBV28; d_call: .; cdr3_nt: TGTGCCAGCAGGTTGGGGGGGTACGCTGAAGCTTTCTTT; cdr3_aa: CASRLGGYAEAFF
clone_size: once; j_call: TRBJ1-6; v_call: TRBV7-6; d_call: .; cdr3_nt: TGTGCCAGCAGCCAGACACTTGGGTCACCCCTCCACTTT; cdr3_aa: CASSQTLGSPLHF
clone_size: .; j_call: TRBJ2-5; v_call: TRBV5-1; d_call: .; cdr3_nt: TGCGCCAGCAGCTTTCGAGGGGGACAAGAGACCCAGTACTTC; cdr3_aa: CASSFRGGQETQYF
clone_size: .; j_call: TRBJ2-7; v_call: TRBV10-3; d_call: TRBD2; cdr3_nt: TGTGCCATCAAAGGACTAGCGGCGACCTACGAGCAGTACTTC; cdr3_aa: CAIKGLAATYEQYF
clone_size: .; j_call: TRBJ1-2; v_call: TRBV4-1; d_call: .; cdr3_nt: TGCGCCAGCAGCCAAGGGACTGGGGGGATCGGGGACTATGGCTACACCTTC; cdr3_aa: CASSQGTGGIGDYGYTF
clone_size: .; j_call: TRBJ2-3; v_call: TRBV9; d_call: TRBD1; cdr3_nt: TGTGCCAGCAGCGTAGGACAGGGAAACACAGATACGCAGTATTTT; cdr3_aa: CASSVGQGNTDTQYF
clone_size: .; j_call: TRBJ2-5; v_call: TRBV28; d_call: .; cdr3_nt: TGTGCCAGCACCCGGGGCGGGGCGCAAGAGACCCAGTACTTC; cdr3_aa: CASTRGGAQETQYF
clone_size: once; j_call: TRBJ2-1; v_call: TRBV20-1; d_call: TRBD1; cdr3_nt: TGCAGTGCTAGAGCAGGGGGAGAGCAGTTCTTC; cdr3_aa: CSARAGGEQFF
clone_size: .; j_call: TRBJ2-5; v_call: TRBV7-2; d_call: TRBD1; cdr3_nt: TGTGCCAGCAGCACCTCGCCGGGACACCCGACAGGGGGCCAGTACTTC; cdr3_aa: CASSTSPGHPTGGQYF
clone_size: .; j_call: TRBJ1-2; v_call: TRBV10-3; d_call: .; cdr3_nt: TGTGCCATCAGTGAGGTCCCGGGGGGGCGTGGCTACACCTTC; cdr3_aa: CAISEVPGGRGYTF
clone_size: .; j_call: TRBJ2-1; v_call: TRBV15; d_call: .; cdr3_nt: TGTGCCACCAGCAGAGATCGGGGACTGTACAATGAGCAGTTCTTC; cdr3_aa: CATSRDRGLYNEQFF
clone_size: .; j_call: TRBJ2-7; v_call: TRBV28; d_call: .; cdr3_nt: TGTGCCAGCAGTTTATCACAGGGTATCTCCTACGAGCAGTACTTC; cdr3_aa: CASSLSQGISYEQYF
clone_size: .; j_call: TRBJ2-7; v_call: TRBV5-3; d_call: TRBD2; cdr3_nt: TGTGCCAGAAGCCAACTAGCGGAACCCACCTACGAGCAGTACTTC; cdr3_aa: CARSQLAEPTYEQYF
clone_size: .; j_call: TRBJ1-1; v_call: TRBV14; d_call: .; cdr3_nt: TGTGCCAGCAGCCAAGTAGGCAGCGCCGAAGCTTTCTTT; cdr3_aa: CASSQVGSAEAFF
clone_size: few; j_call: TRBJ1-6; v_call: TRBV4-2; d_call: .; cdr3_nt: TGTGCCAGCAGCCCCCGGGGGGCGGGTTCACCCCTCCACTTT; cdr3_aa: CASSPRGAGSPLHF
clone_size: few; j_call: TRBJ1-6; v_call: TRBV28; d_call: .; cdr3_nt: TGTGCCAGCAGTTTATTTCGGGGTTATAATTCACCCCTCCACTTT; cdr3_aa: CASSLFRGYNSPLHF
clone_size: .; j_call: TRBJ2-1; v_call: TRBV28; d_call: .; cdr3_nt: TGTGCCAGCAGTTTGGGGGGAAGCTCCTACAATGAGCAGTTCTTC; cdr3_aa: CASSLGGSSYNEQFF
clone_size: .; j_call: TRBJ1-2; v_call: TRBV7-9; d_call: TRBD1; cdr3_nt: TGTGCCAGCAGCTTAGCAGGGGGCGGCTATGGCTACACCTTC; cdr3_aa: CASSLAGGGYGYTF
clone_size: .; j_call: TRBJ2-3; v_call: TRBV5-4; d_call: TRBD1; cdr3_nt: TGTGCCAGCAGCTCCGGGACAGGGGATACGCAGTATTTT; cdr3_aa: CASSSGTGDTQYF
clone_size: .; j_call: TRBJ2-5; v_call: TRBV30; d_call: TRBD2; cdr3_nt: TGTGCCTGGAATAGTGCGGGAGCGGGAGAGACCCAGTACTTC; cdr3_aa: CAWNSAGAGETQYF
clone_size: few; j_call: TRBJ2-1; v_call: TRBV27; d_call: TRBD2; cdr3_nt: TGTGCCAGCAGTTTACTTGGGACTAGCGGGAGTGATGAGCAGTTCTTC; cdr3_aa: CASSLLGTSGSDEQFF
clone_size: .; j_call: TRBJ1-5; v_call: TRBV28; d_call: .; cdr3_nt: TGTGCCAGCAGCACCAAAACAGGGTTTGGCAATCAGCCCCAGCATTTT; cdr3_aa: CASSTKTGFGNQPQHF
clone_size: .; j_call: TRBJ2-1; v_call: TRBV10-3; d_call: TRBD2; cdr3_nt: TGTGCCATCAGCCTGGGACTAGCGGGGTTGAATGAGCAGTTCTTC; cdr3_aa: CAISLGLAGLNEQFF
clone_size: .; j_call: TRBJ2-1; v_call: TRBV5-1; d_call: TRBD2; cdr3_nt: TGCGCCAGCAGCCCCCTCGGGACTAGCGGGGGGGCTGATGAGCAGTTCTTC; cdr3_aa: CASSPLGTSGGADEQFF
clone_size: .; j_call: TRBJ1-2; v_call: TRBV11-3; d_call: .; cdr3_nt: TGTGCCAGCAGCTTAGATCAAACGGTTGTGCGAGATGGCTACACCTTC; cdr3_aa: CASSLDQTVVRDGYTF
clone_size: .; j_call: TRBJ2-2; v_call: TRBV11-2; d_call: .; cdr3_nt: TGTGCCAGCAGCTTGGCTACTAGCTCCTCGAACACCGGGGAGCTGTTTTTT; cdr3_aa: CASSLATSSSNTGELFF
clone_size: .; j_call: TRBJ2-1; v_call: TRBV9; d_call: .; cdr3_nt: TGTGCCAGCAGCGGAAGCGCGACGGAGGGTAATGAGCAGTTCTTC; cdr3_aa: CASSGSATEGNEQFF
clone_size: .; j_call: TRBJ1-2; v_call: TRBV28; d_call: TRBD1; cdr3_nt: TGTGCCAGCAGTTTTACAGGGGGCAGCTATGGCTACACCTTC; cdr3_aa: CASSFTGGSYGYTF
clone_size: .; j_call: TRBJ1-1; v_call: TRBV7-2; d_call: .; cdr3_nt: TGTGCCAGCAGCTTATGGTCCCAGGGAATGAACACTGAAGCTTTCTTT; cdr3_aa: CASSLWSQGMNTEAFF
clone_size: few; j_call: TRBJ2-3; v_call: TRBV13; d_call: TRBD2; cdr3_nt: TGTGCCAGCAGCCATCTAGCGGGGGGAGTTGGAGATACGCAGTATTTT; cdr3_aa: CASSHLAGGVGDTQYF
clone_size: .; j_call: TRBJ2-5; v_call: TRBV7-2; d_call: .; cdr3_nt: TGTGCCAGCAGCTTACGGTCCCGGATGACAGTTAGAGAGACCCAGTACTTC; cdr3_aa: CASSLRSRMTVRETQYF
clone_size: once; j_call: TRBJ2-1; v_call: TRBV7-8; d_call: TRBD2; cdr3_nt: TGTGCCAGCAGCTTACTTGGGACTAGCGGATTCTTC; cdr3_aa: CASSLLGTSGFF
clone_size: .; j_call: TRBJ1-5; v_call: TRBV19; d_call: .; cdr3_nt: TGTGCCACCACCCCCTGGAGGGTGGGAGCCGATCAGCCCCAGCATTTT; cdr3_aa: CATTPWRVGADQPQHF
clone_size: .; j_call: TRBJ1-2; v_call: TRBV19; d_call: TRBD1; cdr3_nt: TGTGCCAGTAGAAACGAAGGGACAGGGTGGAGATACACCTTC; cdr3_aa: CASRNEGTGWRYTF